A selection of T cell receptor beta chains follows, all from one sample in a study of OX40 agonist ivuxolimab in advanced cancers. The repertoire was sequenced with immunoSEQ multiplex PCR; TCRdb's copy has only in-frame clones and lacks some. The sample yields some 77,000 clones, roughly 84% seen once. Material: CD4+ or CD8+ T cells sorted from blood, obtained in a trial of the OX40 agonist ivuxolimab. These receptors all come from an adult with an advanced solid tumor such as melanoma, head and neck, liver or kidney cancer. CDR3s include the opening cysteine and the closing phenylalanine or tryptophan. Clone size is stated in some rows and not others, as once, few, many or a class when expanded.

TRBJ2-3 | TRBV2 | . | CASSENPLGGPTDTQYF
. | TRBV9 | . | CASSRGGPEQYF
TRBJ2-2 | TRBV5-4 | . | CASSSFGAANTGELFF
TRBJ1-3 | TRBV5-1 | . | CASSPRAVQYITIYF
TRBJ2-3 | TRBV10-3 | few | CAISESMRLSSDTQYF
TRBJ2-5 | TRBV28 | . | CASSITGAGGETQYF
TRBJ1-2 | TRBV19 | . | CASSPTGTGANYGYTF
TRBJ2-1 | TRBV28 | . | CASSPGTGAYNEQFF
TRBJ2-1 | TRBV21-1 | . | CASSKGRQGVARGGNEQFF
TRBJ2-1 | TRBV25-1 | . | CASSDSLAVVDNEQFF
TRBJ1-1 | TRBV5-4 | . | CASSSKRQGNTEAFF
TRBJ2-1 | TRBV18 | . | CASSPLSGNEQFF
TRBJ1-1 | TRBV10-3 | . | CAIRRTENTEAFF
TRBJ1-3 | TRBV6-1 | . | CASSESSSLPTIYF
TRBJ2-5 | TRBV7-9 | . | CASSTTAETQYF
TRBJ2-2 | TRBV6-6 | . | CASSPPGQENTGELFF
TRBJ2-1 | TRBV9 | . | CASSVGRDPSYNEQFF
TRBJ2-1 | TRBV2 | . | CATTNRVGHEQFF
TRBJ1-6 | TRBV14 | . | CASSLTGTPLIGALHF
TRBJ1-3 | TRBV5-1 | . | CASSGPGQLSGNTIYF
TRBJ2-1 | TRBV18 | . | CASSPGQEPYNEQFF
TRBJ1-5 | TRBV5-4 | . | CASSLPDQPQHF